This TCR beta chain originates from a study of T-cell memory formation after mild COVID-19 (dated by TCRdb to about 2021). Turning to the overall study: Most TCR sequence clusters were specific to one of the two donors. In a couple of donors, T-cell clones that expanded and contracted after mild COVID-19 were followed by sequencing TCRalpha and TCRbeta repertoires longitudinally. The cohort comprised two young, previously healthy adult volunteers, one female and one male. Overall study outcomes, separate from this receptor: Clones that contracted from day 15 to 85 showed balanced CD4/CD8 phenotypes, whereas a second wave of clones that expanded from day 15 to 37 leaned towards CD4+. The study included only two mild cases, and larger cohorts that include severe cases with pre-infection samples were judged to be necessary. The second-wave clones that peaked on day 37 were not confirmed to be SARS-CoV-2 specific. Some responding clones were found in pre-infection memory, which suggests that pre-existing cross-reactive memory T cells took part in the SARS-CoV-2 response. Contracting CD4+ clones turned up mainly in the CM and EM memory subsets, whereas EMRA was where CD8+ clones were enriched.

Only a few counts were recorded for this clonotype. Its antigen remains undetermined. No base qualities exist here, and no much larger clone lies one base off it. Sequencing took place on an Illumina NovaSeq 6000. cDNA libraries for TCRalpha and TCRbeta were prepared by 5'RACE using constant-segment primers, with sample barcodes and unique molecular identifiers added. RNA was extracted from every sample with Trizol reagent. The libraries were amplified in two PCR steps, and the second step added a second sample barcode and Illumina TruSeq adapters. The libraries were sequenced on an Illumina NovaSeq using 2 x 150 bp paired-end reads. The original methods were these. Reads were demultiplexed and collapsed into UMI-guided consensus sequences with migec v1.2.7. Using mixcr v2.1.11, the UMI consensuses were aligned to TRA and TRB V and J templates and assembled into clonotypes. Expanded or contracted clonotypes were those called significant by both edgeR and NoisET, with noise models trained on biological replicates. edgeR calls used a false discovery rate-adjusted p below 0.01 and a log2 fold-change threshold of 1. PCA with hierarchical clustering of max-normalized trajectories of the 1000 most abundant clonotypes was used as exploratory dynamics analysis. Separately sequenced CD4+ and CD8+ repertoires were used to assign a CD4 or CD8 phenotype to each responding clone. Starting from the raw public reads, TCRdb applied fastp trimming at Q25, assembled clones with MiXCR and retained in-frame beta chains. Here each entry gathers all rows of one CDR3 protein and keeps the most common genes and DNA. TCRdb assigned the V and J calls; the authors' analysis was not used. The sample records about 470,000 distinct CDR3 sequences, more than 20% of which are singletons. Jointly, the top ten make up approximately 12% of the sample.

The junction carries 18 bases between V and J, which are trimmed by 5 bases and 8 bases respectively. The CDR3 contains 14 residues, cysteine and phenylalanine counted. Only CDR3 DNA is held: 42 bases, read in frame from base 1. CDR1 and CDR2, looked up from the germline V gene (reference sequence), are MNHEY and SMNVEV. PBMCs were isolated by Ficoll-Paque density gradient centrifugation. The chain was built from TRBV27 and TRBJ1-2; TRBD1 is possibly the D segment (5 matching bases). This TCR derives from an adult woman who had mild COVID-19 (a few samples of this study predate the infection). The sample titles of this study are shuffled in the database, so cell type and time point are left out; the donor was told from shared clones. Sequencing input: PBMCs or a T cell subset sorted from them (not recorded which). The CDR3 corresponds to CASSPMRGTLGYTF. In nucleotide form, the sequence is TGTGCCAGCAGTCCCATGCGCGGGACTTTGGGCTACACCTTC.